The 26 T cell receptor beta chains in this list originate from one sample, sequenced in a study of blood T cell repertoires in COVID-19. Produced via immunoSEQ multiplex PCR; TCRdb's table is partial and in-frame only. The profile shows about 140,000 clones, 70% to 90% of them singletons. The specimen sequenced was peripheral blood. These receptor sequences come from a human donor in a cohort sampled during active COVID-19.

The genes are TRBV28 and TRBJ1-5; D gene ambiguous. Trimming took 6 bases from V and 5 from J, leaving 20 bases between them. Germline V lookup: CDR1 MDHEN, CDR2 SYDVKM. The CDR3 is 16 amino acids. CDR3 protein: CASRNQMRGGDQPQHF. CDR3 nucleotides: TGTGCCAGCAGGAATCAGATGCGGGGTGGGGATCAGCCCCAGCATTTT.

V gene TRBV2 combines with J gene TRBJ1-3, with a possible D match to TRBD1 (6 bases). Germline V CDR1 and CDR2: SNHLY, FYNNEI. The CDR3 consists of 15 residues. Trimming pared 6 bases from V and 0 bases from J, leaving 12 bases between. The CDR3: CASSQTGLSGNTIYF. The CDR3 DNA reads TGTGCCAGCAGCCAGACAGGCCTCTCTGGAAACACCATATATTTT.

CDR3 nucleotides: TGTGCCAGCAGCGGACAGGGGTCCGGTCAGCCCCAGCATTTT. Its protein is CASSGQGSGQPQHF. This chain connects TRBV2 to TRBJ1-5; 9 bases line up with TRBD1. Germline V gene sequence: CDR1 SNHLY, CDR2 FYNNEI. The V segment lost 6 bases and the J segment 6 bases; nucleotides outside the gene matches: 6. The CDR3 totals 14 residues.

V and J are TRBV28 and TRBJ2-5; 7 positions agree with TRBD2. CDR1 is MDHEN and CDR2 is SYDVKM in the germline V gene. The CDR3 runs 14 residues. V lost 5 bases and J lost 4; bases outside the gene matches: 7. The CDR3: CASSLQGGTETQYF. The CDR3 region has the DNA TGTGCCAGCAGTCTCCAGGGAGGGACAGAGACCCAGTACTTC. The full variable domain, rest sourced from reference TRBV28 and TRBJ2-5, is DVKVTQSSRYLVKRTGEKVFLECVQDMDHENMFWYRQDPGLGLRLIYFSYDVKMKEKGDIPEGYSVSREKKERFSLILESASTNQTSMYLCASSLQGGTETQYFGPGTRLLVL.

CDR3 bases: TGCGCCAGCAGCTTGACTAGCGGGAGCGTCCCCTACGAGCAGTACTTC. Residues: CASSLTSGSVPYEQYF. This chain connects TRBV5-1 to TRBJ2-7, with 11 bases matching TRBD2. V shed 1 base and J 2 bases; nucleotides not matched to a gene: 5. The CDR3 totals 16 residues. Germline lookup yields CDR1 SGHRS and CDR2 YFSETQ.

This rearrangement joins TRBV28 to TRBJ1-4; no reliable D call. In germline, CDR1 is MDHEN, CDR2 SYDVKM. V dropped 6 bases and J dropped 0 bases, with 11 bases sitting between them. CDR3 size: 15 residues. This CDR3 is CASSHPATTNEKLFF. CDR3 in DNA: TGTGCCAGCAGCCACCCCGCTACAACTAATGAAAAACTGTTTTTT.

The chain combines TRBV28 with TRBJ1-5, with D tentatively TRBD1 (6 bases). Trimming pared 5 bases from V and 6 bases from J, leaving 14 bases between. The germline gives CDR1 MDHEN, CDR2 SYDVKM. CDR3 length equals 14 residues. CDR3 protein: CASSPPRQAQPQHF. The CDR3 DNA follows: TGTGCCAGCAGTCCTCCCCGACAGGCTCAGCCCCAGCATTTT.

Only one count was recorded for this clone. This chain joins TRBV7-2 and TRBJ2-5; 9 bases line up with TRBD1. This CDR3 spans 15 amino acids. V lost 5 bases and J lost 5; bases outside the gene matches: 9. The germline V gene encodes CDR1 SGHTA and CDR2 FQGNSA. As DNA, the CDR3 is TGTGCCAGCAGCGCCGGGACAGGGACAGTGGAGACCCAGTACTTC. Its protein product is CASSAGTGTVETQYF.

The J gene is TRBJ2-7, the V gene TRBV10-1; perhaps TRBD2 as D (7 bases). V lost 0 bases and J lost 5, with 17 bases in between. The CDR3 consists of 16 residues. The germline V gene encodes CDR1 WNHNN and CDR2 SYGVQD (reference sequence). The CDR3 DNA reads TGCGCCAGCAGTGAGTCAATTGGGGGGGCGACCCACGAGCAGTACTTC. The encoded protein is CASSESIGGATHEQYF.

V is TRBV28 and J is TRBJ2-3, with D possibly being TRBD2 (7 bases). The CDR3 is 16 amino acids. Trimming left V 7 bases short and J 1 base short, with 18 bases between. Germline loops: CDR1 MDHEN, CDR2 SYDVKM. The CDR3 protein is CASNKPAGAGTDTQYF. CDR3 nucleotide sequence: TGTGCCAGCAACAAGCCGGCGGGGGCCGGCACAGATACGCAGTATTTT. Drawing the rest from reference TRBV28 and TRBJ2-3, the complete variable domain is DVKVTQSSRYLVKRTGEKVFLECVQDMDHENMFWYRQDPGLGLRLIYFSYDVKMKEKGDIPEGYSVSREKKERFSLILESASTNQTSMYLCASNKPAGAGTDTQYFGPGTRLTVL.

V usage is TRBV7-9 and J usage is TRBJ2-1; the match to TRBD2 covers 7 bases. The germline gives CDR1 SEHNR, CDR2 FQNEAQ (reference sequence). The junction had 6 bases not matched to a gene; V was cut back by 10 bases and J by 0 bases. This CDR3 has 14 amino acids. The CDR3 sequence: CATHGGSSYNEQFF. The CDR3 DNA sequence: TGTGCCACCCACGGCGGGAGCTCCTACAATGAGCAGTTCTTC. The full variable domain, completed using reference TRBV7-9 and TRBJ2-1, is DTGVSQNPRHKITKRGQNVTFRCDPISEHNRLYWYRQTLGQGPEFLTYFQNEAQLEKSRLLSDRFSAERPKGSFSTLEIQRTEQGDSAMYLCATHGGSSYNEQFFGPGTRLTVL.

The gene calls are TRBV11-3 and TRBJ2-1; TRBD1 matches 7 bases. Germline V gene sequence: CDR1 SGHNT, CDR2 YENEEA. The V segment lost 8 bases and the J segment 4 bases; nucleotides outside the gene matches: 2. This CDR3 comprises 12 residues. CDR3 protein: CASGTDYNEQFF. The CDR3 DNA reads as TGTGCCAGCGGGACAGATTACAATGAGCAGTTCTTC.

This clone was recorded once. The chain combines TRBV28 with TRBJ2-1, with D tentatively TRBD2 (6 bases). This CDR3 is built from 16 residues. Deletions cut 3 bases from V and 5 bases from J, with 17 bases between. Germline assignment: CDR1 MDHEN and CDR2 SYDVKM. This CDR3 reads CASSFESARGNNEQFF. DNA for the CDR3: TGTGCCAGCAGTTTCGAGAGCGCCCGCGGGAACAATGAGCAGTTCTTC. The variable domain in full, with the rest retrieved from reference TRBV28 and TRBJ2-1, is DVKVTQSSRYLVKRTGEKVFLECVQDMDHENMFWYRQDPGLGLRLIYFSYDVKMKEKGDIPEGYSVSREKKERFSLILESASTNQTSMYLCASSFESARGNNEQFFGPGTRLTVL.

The table lists this clone with a few counts. This rearrangement joins TRBV7-2 to TRBJ2-7; D possibly corresponds to TRBD2 (6 bases). Trimming removed 7 bases at V and 3 bases at J, with 16 bases between. CDR3 size: 14 residues. Germline-derived CDR1 and CDR2 are SGHTA and FQGNSA. The CDR3 here is CASNPGLPGYEQYF. For the CDR3, the DNA is TGTGCCAGCAACCCGGGACTCCCGGGCTACGAGCAGTACTTC.

V and J are TRBV21-1 and TRBJ2-6; TRBD1, the D gene given by the table, was not confirmed from the DNA. TRBV21-1 is annotated as a pseudogene. This CDR3 region has 18 residues. In DNA, the CDR3 is TGTGCCAGCAGGAAAGGGGACAGGGAGGACTCTGGGGCCAACGTCCTGACTTTC. The encoded protein is CASRKGDREDSGANVLTF.

The V gene is TRBV11-2, the J gene TRBJ2-1; tentative D call: TRBD2 (5 bases). V was cut by 5 bases and J by 7 bases, with 18 bases left in between. Germline CDR1 and CDR2: SGHAT and FQNNGV. CDR3 length equals 15 residues. CDR3: CASSGGLVRGNEQFF. The CDR3 DNA is TGTGCCAGCAGCGGCGGGCTAGTGCGAGGAAATGAGCAGTTCTTC.

The chain links TRBV5-1 to TRBJ2-7, with 9 bases matching TRBD2. CDR3 length: 16 amino acids. Germline assignment: CDR1 SGHRS and CDR2 YFSETQ. Here the CDR3 DNA reads TGCCCCCGCCGCTGGGCCGGGGGCGCGGGGGGGCGTGAGCAGTACTTC. It yields the protein CPRRWAGGAGGREQYF.

This chain connects TRBV5-1 to TRBJ1-4; TRBD1 agrees at 7 bases. V was clipped by 4 bases and J by 5 bases; unmatched bases: 8. The CDR3 runs 15 residues. Germline CDR1 reads SGHRS; CDR2 reads YFSETQ. The CDR3 DNA sequence: TGCGCCAGCAGCCTAGGGGACAGAAGGAATGAAAAACTGTTTTTT. Translated: CASSLGDRRNEKLFF.

V and J are TRBV11-2 and TRBJ2-1; perhaps TRBD2 as D (5 bases). In germline, CDR1 is SGHAT, CDR2 FQNNGV. V gave up 1 base and J gave up 3 bases, with 13 bases separating them. This CDR3 has 16 amino acids. The DNA for the CDR3 is TGTGCCAGCAGCTTAGTAGACTACCCTGGCTACAATGAGCAGTTCTTC. Protein: CASSLVDYPGYNEQFF.

The gene calls are TRBV29-1 and TRBJ2-7; 8 nucleotides match TRBD2. The V and J ends lost 0 bases and 4 bases, in that order; junction bases with no gene match: 8. This CDR3 region has 15 residues. CDR1 is SQVTM and CDR2 is ANQGSEA in the germline V gene. The CDR3 region has the DNA TGCAGCGTTGAAGATCCTCGGGGGGGTTTTTACGAGCAGTACTTC. Translating it yields CSVEDPRGGFYEQYF.

J is TRBJ2-5 and V is TRBV7-2; 8 positions match TRBD2. The CDR3 totals 18 residues. Germline-derived CDR1 and CDR2 are SGHTA and FQGNSA. The ends lost 0 bases at V and 6 bases at J; junction bases unmatched: 15. The CDR3, as DNA: TGTGCCAGCAGCTTAGCGCGGAGCGGGAGACCTCTCGGAAAGACCCAGTACTTC. Protein product: CASSLARSGRPLGKTQYF. Based on the CDR3 plus reference TRBV7-2 and TRBJ2-5, the full variable domain is GAGVSQSPSNKVTEKGKDVELRCDPISGHTALYWYRQSLGQGLEFLIYFQGNSAPDKSGLPSDRFSAERTGGSVSTLTIQRTQQEDSAVYLCASSLARSGRPLGKTQYFGPGTRLLVL.

The V call is TRBV3-1 (or the pseudogene TRBV3-2), the J call TRBJ2-1; possible D gene TRBD1, 6 bases. Germline-derived CDR1 and CDR2 are LGHDT and YNNKEL (reference sequence). Trimming left V 3 bases short and J 8 bases short, with 11 bases between. The CDR3 totals 13 residues. CDR3 in amino acids: CASSHLGAHEQFF. CDR3 nucleotide sequence: TGTGCCAGCAGCCATTTGGGGGCGCATGAGCAGTTCTTC.

The chain couples TRBV21-1 to TRBJ2-7; whether TRBD1, the table's D call, matches the DNA was not checked. TRBV21-1 is a pseudogene. This CDR3 is 12 amino acids long. CDR3 bases: TGTGCCAGCAGCAAGACAGGTCGAGAGCAGTACTTC. Translated, it gives CASSKTGREQYF.

This clone was seen ten or more times. The chain joins TRBV30 to TRBJ2-2; the D gene is possibly TRBD1 (6 bases). This CDR3 has 15 residues. CDR1 is GTSNPN and CDR2 is SVGIG in the germline V gene (reference sequence). Trimming stripped 4 bases from V and 5 bases from J, with 17 bases between. The CDR3 DNA reads TGTGCCTGGAAGCCCTTAGGGGGTGGAACCGGGGAGCTGTTTTTT. Translated: CAWKPLGGGTGELFF.

In its sample, this clone was seen once. V and J are TRBV3-1 (or the pseudogene TRBV3-2) and TRBJ1-1; no clear D gene. Germline-derived CDR1 and CDR2 are LGHDT and YNNKEL (reference sequence). This CDR3 has 15 amino acids. Deletions cut 4 bases from V and 1 base from J, with 13 bases between. The CDR3: CASSRSRAQNTEAFF. Written as DNA, the CDR3 is TGTGCCAGCAGCCGATCGAGGGCCCAGAACACTGAAGCTTTCTTT.

The J gene is TRBJ1-2, the V gene TRBV6-5; maybe TRBD1 (5 bases). V lost 3 bases to trimming and J lost 3 bases, with 11 bases between them. The CDR3 is 14 amino acids. The germline V gene has CDR1 MNHEY and CDR2 SVGAGI. CDR3 sequence reads: CASSYRLGDYGYTF. The DNA for the CDR3 is TGTGCCAGCAGTTATCGGTTAGGGGACTATGGCTACACCTTC.